The present entry profiles one TCR beta chain with its context. Its antigen specificity is not known. Base qualities are not recorded, but no much larger clone differs from it by a single base. Participants in the prospective study were aged roughly 18 to 100 years, lived in some 24 United States geographic areas, and enrolled through a virtual design. To assign participants to cohorts, the prospective study relied on clinical history that participants themselves reported in a screening survey and a study questionnaire. For ImmuneRACE Cohort 3, a participant was defined as recovered based on two consecutive negative NP/OP PCR tests, clearance by a healthcare professional, or resolution of symptoms. In the prospective study, whole blood, serum and a nasopharyngeal or oropharyngeal swab were collected from each participant by mobile phlebotomists. Participants in the prospective study had the option to provide additional blood draws and questionnaires over a roughly 2-month period. Blood samples from the prospective study were shipped frozen or at room temperature prior to DNA extraction.

This specimen comes from a study of blood T cell repertoires in COVID-19 (dated by TCRdb to about 2020). About the investigation overall: Samples from collaborators originated in the United States, Italy and Spain and spanned both the acute and convalescent phases of COVID-19. Deeply sampled blood TCRbeta repertoires from subjects exposed to, actively infected with, or recovered from COVID-19 were included in the dataset. The sample metadata nearly always contained a de-identified subject ID, COVID-19 status, age in years and sex. The repertoires were released in a freely available public database intended as a resource for research on the immune response to SARS-CoV-2. Where available, HLA class I and class II types were taken from metadata supplied by the sample provider and were not determined by assay-based typing. Samples came from the ongoing ImmuneRACE study (first 160 participants) plus 1,254 subjects from 6 global collaborators. The material from the prospective study consisted of cDNA or gDNA derived from T cells, B-cell-depleted T cells, or PBMCs.

Here is what the overall study found, with its caveats: How much clinical and demographic metadata was included differed by source and by participant, and the metadata was provided uncurated.

TCRbeta CDR3 regions were amplified from genomic DNA by means of the immunoSEQ Assay, a bias-controlled multiplex PCR. In the paper's pipeline: The number of nucleated cells in each sample was estimated from the amplification of reference gene primers within the assay. To quantify the absolute abundance of each unique TCRbeta CDR3 rearrangement, sequence reads were collapsed and filtered. For each sample, productive Simpson clonality was calculated as the square root of Simpson's diversity index across productive rearrangements. TCRdb limited this immuneACCESS table to in-frame rearrangements with V and J called. A share of clones is missing; checked studies link under half to unresolved V genes, and the rest is unexplained. V and J calls and clone size are those listed in that table; D and trimming were worked out from the DNA. The sample has some 500,000 clones on record, roughly 90% of them singletons. The ten most abundant clones make up about 2% of the sample.

In the germline V gene (reference sequence), CDR1 corresponds to LNHDA and CDR2 to SQIVND. V gives up 4 bases and J gives up 2 bases, and the segment between their germline ends measures 21 bases. Inclusive of the bounding cysteine and phenylalanine, the CDR3 is 17 residues long. The only DNA kept is the CDR3, 51 bases in frame from the first base. The sequence was collected from a woman in her forties who had recovered from COVID-19. The chain is made from TRBV19 and TRBJ2-7, with an unclear D gene assignment. Sequenced: PBMCs or T cells enriched from blood (not recorded which). The DNA sequence is as follows: TGTGCCAGTAGTACCTTCTCCTTGACAAGCCGGACCTACGAGCAGTACTTC. Its protein is CASSTFSLTSRTYEQYF.